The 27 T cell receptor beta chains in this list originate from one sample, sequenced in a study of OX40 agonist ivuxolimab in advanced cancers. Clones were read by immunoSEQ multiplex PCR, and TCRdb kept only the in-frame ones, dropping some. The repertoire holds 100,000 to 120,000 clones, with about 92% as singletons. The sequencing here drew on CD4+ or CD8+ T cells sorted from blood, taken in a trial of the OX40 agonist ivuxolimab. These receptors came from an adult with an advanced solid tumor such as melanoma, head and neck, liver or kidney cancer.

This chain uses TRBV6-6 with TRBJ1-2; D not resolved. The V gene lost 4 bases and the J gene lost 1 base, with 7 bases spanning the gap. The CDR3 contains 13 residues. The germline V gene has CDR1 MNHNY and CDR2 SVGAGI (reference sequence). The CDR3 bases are TGTGCCAGCAGTTCGGGCAGTAACTATGGCTACACCTTC. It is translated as CASSSGSNYGYTF.

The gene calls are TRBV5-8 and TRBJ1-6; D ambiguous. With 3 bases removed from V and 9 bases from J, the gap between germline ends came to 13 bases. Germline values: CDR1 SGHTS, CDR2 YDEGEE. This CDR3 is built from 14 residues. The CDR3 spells CASSYAPSGSPLHF. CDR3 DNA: TGTGCCAGCAGCTACGCCCCTAGTGGTTCACCCCTCCACTTT.

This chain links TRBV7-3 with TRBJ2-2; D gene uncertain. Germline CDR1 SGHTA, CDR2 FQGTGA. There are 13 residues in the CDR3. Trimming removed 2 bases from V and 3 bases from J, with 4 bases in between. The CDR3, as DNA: TGTGCCAGCAGCTTAGGTTACACCGGGGAGCTGTTTTTT. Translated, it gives CASSLGYTGELFF. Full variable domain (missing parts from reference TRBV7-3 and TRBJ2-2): GAGVSQTPSNKVTEKGKYVELRCDPISGHTALYWYRQSLGQGPEFLIYFQGTGAADDSGLPNDRFFAVRPEGSVSTLKIQRTERGDSAVYLCASSLGYTGELFFGEGSRLTVL.

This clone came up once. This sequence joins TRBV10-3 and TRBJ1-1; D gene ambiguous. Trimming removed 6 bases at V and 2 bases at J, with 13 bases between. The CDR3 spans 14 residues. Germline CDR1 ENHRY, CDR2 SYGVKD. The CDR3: CAISPGAINTEAFF. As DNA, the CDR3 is TGTGCCATCAGCCCCGGCGCAATAAACACTGAAGCTTTCTTT.

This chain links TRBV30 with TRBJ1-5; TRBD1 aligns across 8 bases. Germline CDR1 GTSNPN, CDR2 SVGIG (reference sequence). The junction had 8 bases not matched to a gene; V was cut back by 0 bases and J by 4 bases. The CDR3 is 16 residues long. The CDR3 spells CAWSVFGQGGNQPQHF. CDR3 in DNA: TGTGCCTGGAGTGTATTCGGACAGGGAGGGAATCAGCCCCAGCATTTT.

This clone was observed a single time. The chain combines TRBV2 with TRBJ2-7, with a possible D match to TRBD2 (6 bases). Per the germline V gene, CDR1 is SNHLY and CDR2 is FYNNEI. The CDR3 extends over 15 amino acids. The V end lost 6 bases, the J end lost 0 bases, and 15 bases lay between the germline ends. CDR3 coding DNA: TGTGCCAGCAGGGACTATGCCCAGGGCTCCTACGAGCAGTACTTC. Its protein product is CASRDYAQGSYEQYF.

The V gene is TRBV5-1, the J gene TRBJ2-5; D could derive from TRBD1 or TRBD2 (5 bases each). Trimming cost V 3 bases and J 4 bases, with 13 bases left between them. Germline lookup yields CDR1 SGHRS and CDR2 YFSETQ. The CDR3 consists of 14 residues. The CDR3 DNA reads TGCGCCAGCAGCTACGGGACGCCTCCAGAGACCCAGTACTTC. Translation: CASSYGTPPETQYF.

Written as DNA, the CDR3 is TGTGCCAGCAGCCAAGTACTAGAAGGGGCAAAGGAGACCCAGTACTTC. It translates to CASSQVLEGAKETQYF. The V call is TRBV4-2, the J call TRBJ2-5, with D possibly being TRBD1 or TRBD2 (5 bases each). There are 16 residues in the CDR3. CDR1 and CDR2 (germline): LGHNA, YNFKEQ. Trimming took 1 base from V and 5 from J, leaving 17 bases between them.

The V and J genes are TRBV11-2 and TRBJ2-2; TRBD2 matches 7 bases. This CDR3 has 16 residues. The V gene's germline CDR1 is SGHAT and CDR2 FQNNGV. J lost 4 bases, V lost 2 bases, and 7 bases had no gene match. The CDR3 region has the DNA TGTGCCAGCAGCTTAAATGGTGGGAGGGTCACCGGGGAGCTGTTTTTT. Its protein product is CASSLNGGRVTGELFF.

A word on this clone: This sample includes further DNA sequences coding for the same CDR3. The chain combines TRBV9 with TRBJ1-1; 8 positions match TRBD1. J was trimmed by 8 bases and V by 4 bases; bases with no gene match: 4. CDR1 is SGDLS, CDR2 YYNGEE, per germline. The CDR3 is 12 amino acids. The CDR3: CASSPRTGEAFF. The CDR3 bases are TGTGCCAGCAGCCCAAGGACAGGGGAAGCTTTCTTT.

The CDR3 nucleotides read TGTGCCAGCAGCCCAGGGGGCGTATTCAATGAGCAGTTCTTC. Encoded protein: CASSPGGVFNEQFF. The V gene is TRBV7-2, the J gene TRBJ2-1; 8 nucleotides line up with TRBD1. The V gene end was trimmed by 5 bases and the J gene end by 6 bases; junction bases not matched to a gene: 6. This CDR3 comprises 14 residues. In germline, CDR1 is SGHTA, CDR2 FQGNSA.

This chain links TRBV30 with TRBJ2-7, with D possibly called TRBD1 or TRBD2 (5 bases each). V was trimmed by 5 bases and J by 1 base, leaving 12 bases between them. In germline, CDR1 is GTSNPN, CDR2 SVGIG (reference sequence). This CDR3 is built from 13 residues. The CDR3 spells CAWGRDGSYEQYF. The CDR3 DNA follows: TGTGCCTGGGGTAGGGACGGATCCTACGAGCAGTACTTC.

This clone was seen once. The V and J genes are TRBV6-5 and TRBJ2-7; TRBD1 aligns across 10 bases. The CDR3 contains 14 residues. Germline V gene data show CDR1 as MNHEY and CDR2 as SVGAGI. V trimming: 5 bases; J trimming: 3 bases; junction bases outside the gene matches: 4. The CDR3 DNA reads TGTGCCAGCAGTGGGCGGGACAGGGGCTACGAGCAGTACTTC. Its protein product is CASSGRDRGYEQYF.

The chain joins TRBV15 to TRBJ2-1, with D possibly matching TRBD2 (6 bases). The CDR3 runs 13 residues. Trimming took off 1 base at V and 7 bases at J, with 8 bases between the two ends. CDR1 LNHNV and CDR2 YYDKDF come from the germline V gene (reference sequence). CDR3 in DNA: TGTGCCACCAGCAGAGTTGGGAGGAATGAGCAGTTCTTC. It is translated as CATSRVGRNEQFF.

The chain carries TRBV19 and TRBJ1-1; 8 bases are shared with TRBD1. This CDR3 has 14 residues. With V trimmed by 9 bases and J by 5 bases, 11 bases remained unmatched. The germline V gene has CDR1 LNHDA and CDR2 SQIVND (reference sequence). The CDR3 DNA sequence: TGTGCCAGCAGCCCCCAGGGGGCGCGGACTGAAGCTTTCTTT. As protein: CASSPQGARTEAFF.

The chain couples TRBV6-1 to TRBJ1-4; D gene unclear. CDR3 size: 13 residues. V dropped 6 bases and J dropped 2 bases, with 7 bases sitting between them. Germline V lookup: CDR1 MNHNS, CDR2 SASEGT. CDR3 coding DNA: TGTGCCAGCAGGCGGCAGACTAATGAAAAACTGTTTTTT. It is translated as CASRRQTNEKLFF.

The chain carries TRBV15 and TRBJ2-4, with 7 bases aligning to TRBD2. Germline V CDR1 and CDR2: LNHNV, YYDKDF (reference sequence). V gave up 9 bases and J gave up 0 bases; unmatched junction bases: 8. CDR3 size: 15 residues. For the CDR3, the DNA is TGTGCCACTAGTACAGCGGGGTTAGCCAAAAACATTCAGTACTTC. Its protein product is CATSTAGLAKNIQYF.

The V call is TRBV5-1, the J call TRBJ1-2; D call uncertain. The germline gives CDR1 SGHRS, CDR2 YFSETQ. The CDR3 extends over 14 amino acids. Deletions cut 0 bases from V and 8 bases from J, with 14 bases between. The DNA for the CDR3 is TGCGCCAGCAGCTTGGCCCCCGGGGTAGGAGGCTACACCTTC. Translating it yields CASSLAPGVGGYTF.

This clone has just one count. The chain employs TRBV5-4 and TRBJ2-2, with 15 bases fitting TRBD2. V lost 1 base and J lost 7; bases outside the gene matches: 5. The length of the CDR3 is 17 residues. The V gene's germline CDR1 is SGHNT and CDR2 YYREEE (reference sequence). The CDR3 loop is CASSLRTSGRAGGELFF. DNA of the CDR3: TGTGCCAGCAGCTTGAGGACTAGCGGGAGGGCTGGCGGGGAGCTGTTTTTT.

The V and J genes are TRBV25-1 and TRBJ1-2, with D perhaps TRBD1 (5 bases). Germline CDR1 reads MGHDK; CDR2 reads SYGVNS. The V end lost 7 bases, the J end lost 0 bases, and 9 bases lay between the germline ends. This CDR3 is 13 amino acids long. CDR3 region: CASTGTTNYGYTF. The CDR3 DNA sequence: TGTGCCAGCACAGGGACGACTAACTATGGCTACACCTTC.

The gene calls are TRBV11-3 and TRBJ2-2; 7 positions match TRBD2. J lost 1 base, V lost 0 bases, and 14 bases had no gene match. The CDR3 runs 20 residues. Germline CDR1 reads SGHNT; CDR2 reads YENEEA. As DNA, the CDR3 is TGTGCCAGCAGCTTAGATGGCCTCTTTCGCGGGGGAAAGAACACCGGGGAGCTGTTTTTT. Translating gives CASSLDGLFRGGKNTGELFF.

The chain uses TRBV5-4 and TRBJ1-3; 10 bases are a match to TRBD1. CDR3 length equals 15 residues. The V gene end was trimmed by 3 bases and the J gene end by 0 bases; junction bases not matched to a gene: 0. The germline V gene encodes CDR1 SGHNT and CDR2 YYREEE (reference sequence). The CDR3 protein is CASSWTGGSGNTIYF. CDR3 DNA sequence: TGTGCCAGCAGCTGGACAGGGGGCTCTGGAAACACCATATATTTT.

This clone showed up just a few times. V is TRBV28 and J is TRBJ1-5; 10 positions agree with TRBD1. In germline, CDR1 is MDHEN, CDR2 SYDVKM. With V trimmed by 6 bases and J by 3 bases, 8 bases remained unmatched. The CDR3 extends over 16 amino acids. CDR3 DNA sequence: TGTGCCAGCAGGGGACAGGGGAGCGGGTACAATCAGCCCCAGCATTTT. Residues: CASRGQGSGYNQPQHF.

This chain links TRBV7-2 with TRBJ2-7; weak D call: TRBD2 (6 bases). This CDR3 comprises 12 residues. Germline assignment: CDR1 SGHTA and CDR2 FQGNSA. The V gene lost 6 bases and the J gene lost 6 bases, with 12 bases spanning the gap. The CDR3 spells CASSFNGGEQYF. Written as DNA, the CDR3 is TGTGCCAGCAGTTTTAACGGGGGCGAGCAGTACTTC.

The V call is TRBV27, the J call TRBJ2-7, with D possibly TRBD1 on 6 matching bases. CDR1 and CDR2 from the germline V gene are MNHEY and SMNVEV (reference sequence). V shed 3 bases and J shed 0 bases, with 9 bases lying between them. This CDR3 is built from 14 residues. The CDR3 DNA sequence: TGTGCCAGCAGTTTGGACAGTCGCTCCTACGAGCAGTACTTC. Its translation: CASSLDSRSYEQYF.

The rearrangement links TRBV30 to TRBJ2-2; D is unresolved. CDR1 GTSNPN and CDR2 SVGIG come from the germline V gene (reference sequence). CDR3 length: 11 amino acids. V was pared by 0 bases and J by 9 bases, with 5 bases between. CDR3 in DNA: TGTGCCTGGAGTGTAAGGAGGGAGCTGTTTTTT. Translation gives CAWSVRRELFF.

The CDR3 bases are TGTGCCAGCAGTTTGACTAGTTTGTATGAGCAGTTCTTC. Translation: CASSLTSLYEQFF. The V and J genes are TRBV28 and TRBJ2-1; tentatively, D is TRBD2 (6 bases). The germline V gene encodes CDR1 MDHEN and CDR2 SYDVKM. Trimming pared 3 bases from V and 8 bases from J, leaving 11 bases between. This CDR3 spans 13 amino acids. The variable domain in full, with the rest retrieved from reference TRBV28 and TRBJ2-1, is DVKVTQSSRYLVKRTGEKVFLECVQDMDHENMFWYRQDPGLGLRLIYFSYDVKMKEKGDIPEGYSVSREKKERFSLILESASTNQTSMYLCASSLTSLYEQFFGPGTRLTVL.